This TCR beta chain was recorded in a study of regulatory T cells in long-lasting Graves disease. Study-wide findings and caveats: Patients with persistent disease showed a bias toward TRBV28, TRBJ1-2 and TRBJ2-5. Sharing of public clonotypes was greater in persistent patients (about 2,500) than in new patients (fewer than 1,000).

Time point noted: persistent/refractory GD, antithyroid drugs over 5 years with positive TRAb. TCR sequences were obtained from RNA taken from PBMCs. This clonotype was recorded at least ten times. What it binds is unknown. Trimming took 3 bases from V and 5 from J, leaving 13 bases between them. The CDR3 is 14 amino acids. Investigators prepared the TCR beta libraries by applying iRepertoire HTBI primers and Arm-PCR of CDR3 regions. TCRdb processed the multiplex PCR reads anew with MiXCR; each CDR3 protein has one entry. The table shows 600,000 to 800,000 distinct CDR3 sequences, with 25% to 35% occurring only once.

The sequencing here drew on peripheral blood mononuclear cells (PBMCs), taken when the disease was refractory, from a patient treated with antithyroid drugs. The source of this sequence is a female donor with Graves disease. The V and J genes are TRBV12-3 or TRBV12-4 and TRBJ2-5; D is possibly TRBD1 or TRBD2 (5 bases each). CDR3 in DNA: TGTGCCAGCAGTTTTTTAACAGGCGGGGAGACCCAGTACTTC. It is translated as CASSFLTGGETQYF.